This T cell receptor (beta chain) was obtained from a study of metastatic and nonmetastatic thyroid tumors. This clone was found many times. The antigen is undetermined. In the study's own analysis: It was from CDR3 differences across clinicopathological groups that a distant-metastasis classifier for papillary thyroid cancer was built. TCRdb re-called clones from the PCR reads using MiXCR. The V and J calls were not made by the authors but by TCRdb's processing. The sample includes fewer than 30,000 clones, more than 12% of them seen just once. The germline gives CDR1 DFQATT, CDR2 SNEGSKA (reference sequence). The germline V and J ends were trimmed by 5 bases and 6 bases, with 17 bases remaining between them. This CDR3 comprises 14 residues. Study results and caveats: In blood and tumor, TCR beta diversity was reportedly significantly higher in malignant thyroid tumors than in benign nodules.

Ahead of thyroid surgery, no patient had received treatment of any kind. The source is a female donor with papillary thyroid cancer or a benign thyroid nodule (not recorded which). Some clones in this sample may be carry-over from other donors' samples. Source material: blood. The gene calls are TRBV20-1 and TRBJ2-1; D may be TRBD1 (5 bases). This CDR3 is CSARVDGRGNEQFF. Here the CDR3 DNA reads TGCAGTGCTCGAGTGGATGGTAGGGGCAATGAGCAGTTCTTC.